The T cell receptor beta chain described here comes from a study of metastatic and nonmetastatic thyroid tumors. The V gene end was trimmed by 4 bases and the J gene end by 4 bases; junction bases not matched to a gene: 5. The CDR3 runs 16 residues. Germline lookup yields CDR1 WNHNN and CDR2 SYGVQD (reference sequence). The authors' processing: Differences in CDR3 between clinicopathological groups were drawn on to build a classifier intended to discriminate distant-metastatic papillary thyroid cancer patients. With MiXCR, TCRdb called clones anew from the PCR reads. The V and J calls and clone size come from TCRdb's table, not from the authors' own analysis. The sample comprises 5,500 to 8,500 clones, about 30% of which are singletons, and 13% rests with the top ten. The entire patient cohort was treatment-naive prior to thyroid surgery.

This sequence was found in a female donor with papillary thyroid cancer or a benign thyroid nodule (not recorded which). Some clones in this sample may be carry-over from other donors' samples. This chain links TRBV10-1 with TRBJ2-1, with 12 bases that match TRBD2. Sequencing was carried out using adjacent normal tissue. CDR3 loop: CASSVAGTSGYNEQFF. The CDR3 DNA follows: TGCGCCAGCAGTGTAGCCGGGACTAGCGGGTACAATGAGCAGTTCTTC.